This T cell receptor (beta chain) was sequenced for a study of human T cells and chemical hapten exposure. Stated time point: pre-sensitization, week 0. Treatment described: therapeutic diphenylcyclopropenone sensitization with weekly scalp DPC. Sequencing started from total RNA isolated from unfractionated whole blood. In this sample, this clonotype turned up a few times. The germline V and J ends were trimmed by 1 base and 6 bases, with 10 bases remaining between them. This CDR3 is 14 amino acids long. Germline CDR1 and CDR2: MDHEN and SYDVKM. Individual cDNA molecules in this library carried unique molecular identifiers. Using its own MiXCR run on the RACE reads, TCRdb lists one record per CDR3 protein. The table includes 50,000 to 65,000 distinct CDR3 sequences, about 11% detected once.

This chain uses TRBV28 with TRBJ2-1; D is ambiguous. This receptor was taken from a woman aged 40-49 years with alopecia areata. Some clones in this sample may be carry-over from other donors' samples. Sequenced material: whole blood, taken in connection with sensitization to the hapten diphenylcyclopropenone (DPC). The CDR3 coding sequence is TGTGCCAGCAGTTTATCCGCCCGGCTCAATGAGCAGTTCTTC. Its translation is CASSLSARLNEQFF. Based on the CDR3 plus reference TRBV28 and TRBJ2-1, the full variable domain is DVKVTQSSRYLVKRTGEKVFLECVQDMDHENMFWYRQDPGLGLRLIYFSYDVKMKEKGDIPEGYSVSREKKERFSLILESASTNQTSMYLCASSLSARLNEQFFGPGTRLTVL.